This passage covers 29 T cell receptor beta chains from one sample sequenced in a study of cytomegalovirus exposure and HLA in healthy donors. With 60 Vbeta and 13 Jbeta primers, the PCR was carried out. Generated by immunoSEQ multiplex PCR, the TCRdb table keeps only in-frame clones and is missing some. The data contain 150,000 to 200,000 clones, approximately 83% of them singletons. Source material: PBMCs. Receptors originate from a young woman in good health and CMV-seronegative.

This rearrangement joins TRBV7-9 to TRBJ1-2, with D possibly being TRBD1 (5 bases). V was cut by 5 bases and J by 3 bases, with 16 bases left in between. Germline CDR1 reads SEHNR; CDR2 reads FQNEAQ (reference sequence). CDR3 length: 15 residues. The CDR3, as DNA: TGTGCCAGCAGCCTCCAGGGAGGGGTCGACTATGGCTACACCTTC. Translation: CASSLQGGVDYGYTF. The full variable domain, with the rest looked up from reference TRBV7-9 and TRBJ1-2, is DTGVSQNPRHKITKRGQNVTFRCDPISEHNRLYWYRQTLGQGPEFLTYFQNEAQLEKSRLLSDRFSAERPKGSFSTLEIQRTEQGDSAMYLCASSLQGGVDYGYTFGSGTRLTVV.

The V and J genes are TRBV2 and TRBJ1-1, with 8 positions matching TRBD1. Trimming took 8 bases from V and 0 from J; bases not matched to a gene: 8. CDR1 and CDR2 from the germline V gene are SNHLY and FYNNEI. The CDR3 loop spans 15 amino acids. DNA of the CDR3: TGTGCCAGCTTGGGGACAGGTGCCATGAACACTGAAGCTTTCTTT. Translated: CASLGTGAMNTEAFF. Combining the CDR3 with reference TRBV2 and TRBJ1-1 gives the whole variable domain EPEVTQTPSHQVTQMGQEVILRCVPISNHLYFYWYRQILGQKVEFLVSFYNNEISEKSEIFDDQFSVERPDGSNFTLKIRSTKLEDSAMYFCASLGTGAMNTEAFFGQGTRLTVV.

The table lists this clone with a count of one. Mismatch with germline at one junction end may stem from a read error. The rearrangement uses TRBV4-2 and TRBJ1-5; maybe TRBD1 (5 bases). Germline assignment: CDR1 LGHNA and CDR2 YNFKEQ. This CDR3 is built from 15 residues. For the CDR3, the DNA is TGTGTCAGCAGCCACATAGACAGCGACGATCAGCCCCAGCATTTT. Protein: CVSSHIDSDDQPQHF.

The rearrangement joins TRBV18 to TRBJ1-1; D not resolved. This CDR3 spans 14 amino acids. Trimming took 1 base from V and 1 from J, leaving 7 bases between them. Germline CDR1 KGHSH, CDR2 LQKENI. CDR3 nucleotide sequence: TGTGCCAGCTCACCACTACCTACGAACACTGAAGCTTTCTTT. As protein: CASSPLPTNTEAFF.

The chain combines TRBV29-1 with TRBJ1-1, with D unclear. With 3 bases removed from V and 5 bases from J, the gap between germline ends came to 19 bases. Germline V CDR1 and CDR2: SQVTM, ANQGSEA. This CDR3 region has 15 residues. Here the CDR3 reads CSVEPPSGEGTEAFF. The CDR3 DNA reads TGCAGCGTTGAGCCCCCCAGCGGGGAAGGAACTGAAGCTTTCTTT.

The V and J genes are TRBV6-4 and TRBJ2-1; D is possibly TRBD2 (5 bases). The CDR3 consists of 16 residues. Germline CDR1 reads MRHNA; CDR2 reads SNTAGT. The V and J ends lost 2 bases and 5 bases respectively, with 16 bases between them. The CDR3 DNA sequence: TGTGCCAGCAGTGACCGAGGACGACGGGGAGACAATGAGCAGTTCTTC. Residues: CASSDRGRRGDNEQFF.

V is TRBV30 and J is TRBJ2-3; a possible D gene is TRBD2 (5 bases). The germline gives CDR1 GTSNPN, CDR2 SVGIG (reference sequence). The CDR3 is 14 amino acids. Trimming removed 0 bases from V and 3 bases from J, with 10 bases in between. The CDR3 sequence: CAWSVGLATDTQYF. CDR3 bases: TGTGCCTGGAGTGTAGGGCTAGCAACAGATACGCAGTATTTT.

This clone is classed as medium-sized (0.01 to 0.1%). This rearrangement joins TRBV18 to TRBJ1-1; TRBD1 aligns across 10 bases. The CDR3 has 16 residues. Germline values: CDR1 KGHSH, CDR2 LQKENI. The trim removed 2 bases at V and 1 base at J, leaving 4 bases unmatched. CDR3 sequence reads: CASSPGGQGTNTEAFF. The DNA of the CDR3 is TGTGCCAGCTCACCAGGGGGACAGGGGACGAACACTGAAGCTTTCTTT.

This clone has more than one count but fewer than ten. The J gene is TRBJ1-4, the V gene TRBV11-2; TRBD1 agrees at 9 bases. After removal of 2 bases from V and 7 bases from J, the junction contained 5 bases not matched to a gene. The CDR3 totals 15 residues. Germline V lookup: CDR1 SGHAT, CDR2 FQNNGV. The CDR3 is CASSLSTGGGEKLFF. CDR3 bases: TGTGCCAGCAGCTTATCTACAGGGGGCGGTGAAAAACTGTTTTTT.

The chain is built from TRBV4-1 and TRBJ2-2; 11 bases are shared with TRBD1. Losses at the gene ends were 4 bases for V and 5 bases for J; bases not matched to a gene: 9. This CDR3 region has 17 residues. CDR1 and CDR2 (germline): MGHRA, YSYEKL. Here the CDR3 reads CASSLRPGTGGTGELFF. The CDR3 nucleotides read TGCGCCAGCAGCCTACGTCCCGGGACAGGGGGAACCGGGGAGCTGTTTTTT.

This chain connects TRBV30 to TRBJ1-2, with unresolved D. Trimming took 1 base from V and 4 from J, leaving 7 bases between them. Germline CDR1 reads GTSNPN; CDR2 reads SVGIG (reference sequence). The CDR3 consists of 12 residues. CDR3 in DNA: TGTGCCTGGAGTGCCGCCGGCTATGGCTACACCTTC. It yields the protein CAWSAAGYGYTF.

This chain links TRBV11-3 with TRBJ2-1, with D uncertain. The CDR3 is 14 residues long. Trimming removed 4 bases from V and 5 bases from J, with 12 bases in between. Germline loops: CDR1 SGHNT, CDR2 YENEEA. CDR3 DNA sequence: TGTGCCAGCAGCTCCCGCGAACTTAACAATGAGCAGTTCTTC. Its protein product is CASSSRELNNEQFF.

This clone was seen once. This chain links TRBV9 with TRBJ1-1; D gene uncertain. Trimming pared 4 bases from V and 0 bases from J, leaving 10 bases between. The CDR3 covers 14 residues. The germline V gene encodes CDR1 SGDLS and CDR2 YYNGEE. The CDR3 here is CASSPQLMNTEAFF. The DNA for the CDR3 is TGTGCCAGCAGCCCCCAACTAATGAACACTGAAGCTTTCTTT.

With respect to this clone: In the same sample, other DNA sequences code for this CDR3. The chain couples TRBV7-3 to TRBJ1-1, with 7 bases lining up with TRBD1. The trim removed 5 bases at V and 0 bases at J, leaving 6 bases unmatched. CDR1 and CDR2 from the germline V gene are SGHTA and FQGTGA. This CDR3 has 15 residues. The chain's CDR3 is CASSPPGTVNTEAFF. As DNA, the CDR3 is TGTGCCAGCAGCCCTCCCGGGACAGTGAACACTGAAGCTTTCTTT. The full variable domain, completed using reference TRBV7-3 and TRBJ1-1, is GAGVSQTPSNKVTEKGKYVELRCDPISGHTALYWYRQSLGQGPEFLIYFQGTGAADDSGLPNDRFFAVRPEGSVSTLKIQRTERGDSAVYLCASSPPGTVNTEAFFGQGTRLTVV.

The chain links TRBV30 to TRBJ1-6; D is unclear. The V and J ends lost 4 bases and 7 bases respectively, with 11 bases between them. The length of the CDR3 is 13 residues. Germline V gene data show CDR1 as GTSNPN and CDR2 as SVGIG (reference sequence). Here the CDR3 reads CAWKRVWNSPLHF. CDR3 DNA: TGTGCCTGGAAGCGGGTATGGAATTCACCCCTCCACTTT.

The CDR3 protein is CASSAGANGELFF. DNA of the CDR3: TGCGCCAGCAGTGCAGGGGCGAACGGGGAGCTGTTTTTT. The rearrangement joins TRBV10-1 to TRBJ2-2, with D tentatively TRBD1 (6 bases). The length of the CDR3 is 13 residues. The germline V gene has CDR1 WNHNN and CDR2 SYGVQD (reference sequence). V was cut by 4 bases and J by 7 bases, with 10 bases left in between.

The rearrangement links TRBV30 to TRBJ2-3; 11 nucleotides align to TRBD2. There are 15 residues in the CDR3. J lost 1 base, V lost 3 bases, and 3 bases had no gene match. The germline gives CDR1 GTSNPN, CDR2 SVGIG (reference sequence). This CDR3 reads CAWSSGLAGTDTQYF. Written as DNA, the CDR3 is TGTGCCTGGAGCTCGGGACTAGCGGGCACAGATACGCAGTATTTT.

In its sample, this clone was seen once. The CDR3 nucleotides read TGTGCCAGTAGTATGCAGGGTTCGGTTGAAAAACTGTTTTTT. As protein: CASSMQGSVEKLFF. The chain recombines TRBV19 with TRBJ1-4; D is perhaps TRBD1 (5 bases). Trimming pared 3 bases from V and 7 bases from J, leaving 12 bases between. Germline lookup yields CDR1 LNHDA and CDR2 SQIVND (reference sequence). CDR3 size: 14 residues.

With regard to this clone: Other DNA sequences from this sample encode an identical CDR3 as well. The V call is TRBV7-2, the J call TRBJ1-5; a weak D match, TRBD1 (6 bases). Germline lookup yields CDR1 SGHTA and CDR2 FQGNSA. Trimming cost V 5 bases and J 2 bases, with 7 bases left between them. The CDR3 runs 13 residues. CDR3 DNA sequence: TGTGCCAGCAGCCGACAGGGCAATCAGCCCCAGCATTTT. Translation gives CASSRQGNQPQHF.

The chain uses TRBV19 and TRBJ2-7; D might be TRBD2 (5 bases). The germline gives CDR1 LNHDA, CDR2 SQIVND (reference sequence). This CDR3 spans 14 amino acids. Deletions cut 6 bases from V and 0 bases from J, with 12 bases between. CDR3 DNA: TGTGCCAGTAGCCCCCAGCGGAGCTCCTACGAGCAGTACTTC. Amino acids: CASSPQRSSYEQYF.

This CDR3 reads CASCRAGTDTQYF. For the CDR3, the DNA is TGCGCCAGCTGCAGGGCCGGCACAGATACGCAGTATTTT. V gene TRBV4-1 combines with J gene TRBJ2-3, with D tentatively TRBD1 (5 bases). The V and J ends lost 8 bases and 1 base respectively, with 10 bases between them. Per the germline V gene, CDR1 is MGHRA and CDR2 is YSYEKL. CDR3 size: 13 residues.

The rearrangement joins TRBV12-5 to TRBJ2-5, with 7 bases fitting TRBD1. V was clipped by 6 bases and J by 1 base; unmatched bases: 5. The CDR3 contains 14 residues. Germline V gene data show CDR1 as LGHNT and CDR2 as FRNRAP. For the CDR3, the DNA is TGTGCTAGTGGCCGGGGACAGCCCCAAGAGACCCAGTACTTC. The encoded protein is CASGRGQPQETQYF.

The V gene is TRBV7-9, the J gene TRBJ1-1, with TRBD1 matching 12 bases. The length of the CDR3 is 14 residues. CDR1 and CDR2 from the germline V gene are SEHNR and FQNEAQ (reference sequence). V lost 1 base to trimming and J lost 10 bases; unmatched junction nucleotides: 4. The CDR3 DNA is TGTGCCAGCAGCTTAGTTAAGGGACAGGGGGCAGCTTTCTTT. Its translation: CASSLVKGQGAAFF.

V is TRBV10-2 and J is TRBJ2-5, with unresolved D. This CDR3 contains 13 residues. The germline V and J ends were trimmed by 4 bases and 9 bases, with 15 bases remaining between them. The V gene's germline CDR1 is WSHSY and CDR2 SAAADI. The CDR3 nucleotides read TGCGCCAGCAGTGGGGTCGGCGACTGGGCCCAGTACTTC. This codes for CASSGVGDWAQYF.

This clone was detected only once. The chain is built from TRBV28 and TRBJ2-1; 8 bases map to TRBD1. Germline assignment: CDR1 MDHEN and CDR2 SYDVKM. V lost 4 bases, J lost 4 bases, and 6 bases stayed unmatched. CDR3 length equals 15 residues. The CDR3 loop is CASSSPGGRYNEQFF. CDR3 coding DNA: TGTGCCAGCAGTTCCCCAGGGGGCAGGTACAATGAGCAGTTCTTC.

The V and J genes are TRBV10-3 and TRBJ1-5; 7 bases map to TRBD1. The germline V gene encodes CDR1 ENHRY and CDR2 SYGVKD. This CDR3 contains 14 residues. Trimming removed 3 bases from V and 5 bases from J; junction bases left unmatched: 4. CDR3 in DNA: TGTGCCATCAGTGAAGGGGACAGTTATCAGCCCCAGCATTTT. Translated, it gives CAISEGDSYQPQHF.

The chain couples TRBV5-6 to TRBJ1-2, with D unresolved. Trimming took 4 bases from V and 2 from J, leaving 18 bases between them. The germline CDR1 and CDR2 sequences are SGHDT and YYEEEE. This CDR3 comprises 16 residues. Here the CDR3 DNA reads TGTGCCAGCAGCGATAGACTCGCACGGCGGAACTATGGCTACACCTTC. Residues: CASSDRLARRNYGYTF.

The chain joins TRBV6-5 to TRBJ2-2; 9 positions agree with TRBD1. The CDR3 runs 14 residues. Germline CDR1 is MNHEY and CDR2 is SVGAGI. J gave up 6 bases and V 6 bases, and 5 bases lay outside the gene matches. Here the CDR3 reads CASSRQGVSGELFF. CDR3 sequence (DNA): TGTGCCAGCAGCAGACAGGGGGTCTCCGGGGAGCTGTTTTTT.

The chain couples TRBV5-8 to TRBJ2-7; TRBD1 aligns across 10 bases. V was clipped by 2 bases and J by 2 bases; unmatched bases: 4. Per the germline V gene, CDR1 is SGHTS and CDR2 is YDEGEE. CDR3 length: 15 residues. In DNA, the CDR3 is TGTGCCAGCAGCTTCACCGGGACAGGGGCCTACGAGCAGTACTTC. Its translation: CASSFTGTGAYEQYF.